Sequencing of this TCR beta chain was carried out in a study of CXCR3-negative and CXCR3-positive naive CD8 T cells. Background on the study: Roughly 1.5 +/- 0.3 million TRB reads came from each library, giving about 135 million in total. Whole-study findings and limits: Because surface CD5 did not distinguish the naive subsets, TCR strength was inferred from TRB CDR3 properties. TRBV-TRBJ usage was similar across naive CXCR3 subsets but distinct in memory cells. Researchers report that CXCR3-positive naive cells carry more hydrophobic TRB CDR3s than CXCR3-negative naive cells.

With respect to this clonotype: Its antigen is undetermined.

UMI-labeled TRB cDNA libraries were prepared by 5' RACE. TCRdb re-called the 5' RACE reads; every CDR3 protein appears as one record, without DNA. Its listing shows fewer than 90,000 distinct CDR3 sequences. Among CD8+ T cells, naive ones were CD45RO-CCR7+CD27+CD95-. The CDR3 contains 18 residues. Germline V CDR1 and CDR2: MNHNY, SVGAGI (reference sequence). The clonotype comes from a human donor in good health. Some clones in this sample may be carry-over from other donors' samples. This rearrangement joins TRBV6-6 to TRBJ2-3; TCRdb returns TRBD1, unconfirmable since there is no DNA. Sequencing used naive CXCR3+ CD8+ T cells from blood. The subset is: CD45RO-CCR7+CD27+CD95- naive CD8+ T cells expressing CXCR3 (TNR3+). CDR3 loop: CASTPLPGGHYGTDTQYF.